The rows below give T cell receptor beta chains drawn from one sample of a study of blood T cells in healthy people across ages. TCRdb reprocessed the 5' RACE reads via MiXCR and lists one record per CDR3 protein. This sample yields hundreds of thousands of distinct CDR3 sequences, of which roughly 56% are seen a single time; 20% to 30% belongs to the top ten. Sequencing used blood. Receptors were obtained from a man aged 35 to 55 in good health. Each CDR3 is given without its conserved first and last residue.

CDR3 protein: ASSQGEWGSPLH; V gene: TRBV4-1
CDR3 protein: ATSREVASSYEQY; V gene: TRBV15
CDR3 protein: ASRAQGWNNSPLH; V gene: TRBV2
CDR3 protein: ASSPLGTGGWGGYT; V gene: TRBV27
CDR3 protein: ASSLLSTDGYT; V gene: TRBV7-2
CDR3 protein: ASSDGTSGVGDTQY; V gene: TRBV28
CDR3 protein: SVEGVVNYGYT; V gene: TRBV29-1
CDR3 protein: ASSYSTQDMGETQY; V gene: TRBV6-2/TRBV6-3
CDR3 protein: ASNAVSQTHEQF; V gene: TRBV27
CDR3 protein: SARQGGSVKNIQY; V gene: TRBV29-1
CDR3 protein: ASSLSPAASYNEQF; V gene: TRBV27
CDR3 protein: SASPTSGDYNEQF; V gene: TRBV20-1
CDR3 protein: ASSQVAGASYEQY; V gene: TRBV4-1
CDR3 protein: ASSFGTMPETQY; V gene: TRBV5-5
CDR3 protein: ASSPEGVRTDTQY; V gene: TRBV5-1
CDR3 protein: ATDSGTPNEKLF; V gene: TRBV2
CDR3 protein: SAQTVMNTEAF; V gene: TRBV20-1
CDR3 protein: SARASGSSYNEQF; V gene: TRBV20-1
CDR3 protein: ASRGTGRDTEAF; V gene: TRBV6-5
CDR3 protein: ASSRDRFEKLF; V gene: TRBV7-2
CDR3 protein: ASSLTNANYGYT; V gene: TRBV5-1
CDR3 protein: AISGKGSYGYT; V gene: TRBV10-3
CDR3 protein: ASSQGRDTGANVLT; V gene: TRBV4-3
CDR3 protein: ASSPTTGDTEAF; V gene: TRBV7-9
CDR3 protein: ASSIFLQGADRGYYGYT; V gene: TRBV19
CDR3 protein: ASKSGSSYNEQF; V gene: TRBV12-3/TRBV12-4
CDR3 protein: ATSAREAYEQY; V gene: TRBV24-1
CDR3 protein: ASSLARTPSNQPQH; V gene: TRBV12-3/TRBV12-4
CDR3 protein: ASSEGPSNTQY; V gene: TRBV6-1
CDR3 protein: ASSLGQREGDTQY; V gene: TRBV11-2
CDR3 protein: ASSSHTSGRGETQY; V gene: TRBV28
CDR3 protein: ASKWTTLSYEQY; V gene: TRBV6-2/TRBV6-3
CDR3 protein: SVQTGSNGANVLT; V gene: TRBV29-1
CDR3 protein: SADTRLASETQY; V gene: TRBV20-1
CDR3 protein: ASSFRQGEVGTQY; V gene: TRBV7-2
CDR3 protein: ASSLIIGGINEQY; V gene: TRBV7-2
CDR3 protein: ASSAGQVRETQY; V gene: TRBV19
CDR3 protein: ASSVAIGGAGELF; V gene: TRBV9
CDR3 protein: SVENQGGNEQF; V gene: TRBV29-1
CDR3 protein: SARRGDAEAF; V gene: TRBV20-1
CDR3 protein: ASSLEGGGGYNEQF; V gene: TRBV11-2
CDR3 protein: SVGTGSGRY; V gene: TRBV29-1
CDR3 protein: SVYGDRGSTDTQY; V gene: TRBV29-1
CDR3 protein: SVGHHTDTQY; V gene: TRBV29-1
CDR3 protein: ASRPKEGTGELF; V gene: TRBV7-2